Presented here are 27 T cell receptor beta chains from one specimen sequenced in a study of Tregs in tolerant kidney transplant recipients. Data came from immunoSEQ multiplex PCR; TCRdb stores just in-frame clones and leaves some out. This sample yields 85,000 to 95,000 clones, of which 85% to 95% are seen a single time; 4.7% belongs to the top ten. The sample consisted of CD8+ T cells from blood. The receptors were sampled from a human donor in good health.

This rearrangement joins TRBV14 to TRBJ1-6; D gene ambiguous. CDR3 length: 17 residues. Germline V CDR1 and CDR2: SGHDN, FVKESK. V was trimmed by 0 bases and J by 9 bases, leaving 18 bases between them. The CDR3 is CASSQERASGYGSPLHF. The DNA of the CDR3 is TGTGCCAGCAGCCAAGAAAGGGCCTCGGGTTACGGTTCACCCCTCCACTTT.

The chain joins TRBV5-6 to TRBJ1-2, with TRBD1 matching 8 bases. V dropped 0 bases and J dropped 2; count of bases not matched to a gene: 0. Germline V gene sequence: CDR1 SGHDT, CDR2 YYEEEE. The CDR3 length is 14 residues. The CDR3 reads CASSLGTGNYGYTF. As DNA, the CDR3 is TGTGCCAGCAGCTTGGGGACAGGGAACTATGGCTACACCTTC.

This sequence joins TRBV4-1 and TRBJ2-5, with 7 bases that match TRBD2. V shed 0 bases, J shed 1 base, and the junction held 2 bases outside the gene matches. CDR3 size: 15 residues. In germline, CDR1 is MGHRA, CDR2 YSYEKL. CDR3 coding DNA: TGCGCCAGCAGCCAAGAACGGGAGGCCCAAGAGACCCAGTACTTC. This encodes CASSQEREAQETQYF.

The rearrangement links TRBV11-3 to TRBJ2-3; D unresolved. This CDR3 has 12 amino acids. V was cut by 3 bases and J by 4 bases, with 5 bases left in between. From germline, CDR1 is SGHNT and CDR2 YENEEA. The CDR3 DNA follows: TGTGCCAGCAGCTTCATGGCAGATACGCAGTATTTT. Encoded protein: CASSFMADTQYF.

The chain carries TRBV4-1 and TRBJ2-1; 7 nucleotides agree with TRBD1. The germline gives CDR1 MGHRA, CDR2 YSYEKL. The CDR3 sequence is 18 residues long. The ends lost 0 bases at V and 1 base at J; junction bases unmatched: 9. Here the CDR3 DNA reads TGCGCCAGCAGCCAAGATATGCCAAGACAGGGATCCTACAATGAGCAGTTCTTC. This encodes CASSQDMPRQGSYNEQFF.

The chain employs TRBV7-9 and TRBJ1-4; D unclear. The V gene lost 0 bases and the J gene lost 7 bases, with 15 bases spanning the gap. The CDR3 is 16 amino acids. Germline CDR1 is SEHNR and CDR2 is FQNEAQ (reference sequence). CDR3 residues: CASSLAIGEVGEKLFF. CDR3 nucleotides: TGTGCCAGCAGCTTAGCCATCGGGGAAGTCGGTGAAAAACTGTTTTTT.

This clone was observed a single time. The chain links TRBV11-2 to TRBJ1-2, with 7 bases matching TRBD1. With V trimmed by 4 bases and J by 1 base, 9 bases remained unmatched. Looked up from germline, CDR1 is SGHAT and CDR2 is FQNNGV. The CDR3 loop spans 16 amino acids. DNA for the CDR3: TGTGCCAGCAGCTCGTGGGACAGCGAGATTAACTATGGCTACACCTTC. It translates to CASSSWDSEINYGYTF.

This chain uses TRBV2 with TRBJ2-2, with TRBD2 matching 12 bases. This CDR3 is 15 amino acids long. J lost 5 bases, V lost 7 bases, and 5 bases had no gene match. Germline lookup yields CDR1 SNHLY and CDR2 FYNNEI. CDR3 DNA sequence: TGTGCCAGCACAAGACTAGCGGGGGTTACCGGGGAGCTGTTTTTT. Protein sequence: CASTRLAGVTGELFF.

This clone showed up just once. CDR3 residues: CASSLSPAPTEAFF. CDR3 nucleotides: TGTGCCAGCAGTTTATCGCCGGCCCCCACTGAAGCTTTCTTT. The chain links TRBV27 to TRBJ1-1; no firm D call. V was pared by 0 bases and J by 4 bases, with 9 bases between. Per the germline V gene, CDR1 is MNHEY and CDR2 is SMNVEV (reference sequence). The CDR3 contains 14 residues.

The CDR3 reads CASSIFGQGTEAFF. In DNA form, the CDR3 reads TGTGCCAGTAGTATATTCGGGCAGGGAACTGAAGCTTTCTTT. The chain recombines TRBV19 with TRBJ1-1; D possibly corresponds to TRBD1 (5 bases). The CDR3 covers 14 residues. V was pared by 2 bases and J by 5 bases, with 12 bases between. Germline V gene data show CDR1 as LNHDA and CDR2 as SQIVND (reference sequence).

V gene TRBV5-4 combines with J gene TRBJ2-7, with D possibly TRBD2 on 5 matching bases. CDR1 is SGHNT, CDR2 YYREEE, per germline (reference sequence). Trimming cost V 0 bases and J 4 bases, with 14 bases left between them. The CDR3 spans 15 residues. This chain's CDR3 is CASSLGGSGTYEQYF. CDR3 DNA: TGTGCCAGCAGCTTGGGCGGAAGCGGAACTTACGAGCAGTACTTC.

The chain recombines TRBV27 with TRBJ2-7, with 8 bases fitting TRBD1. Germline-derived CDR1 and CDR2 are MNHEY and SMNVEV (reference sequence). This CDR3 is 15 amino acids long. The J segment lost 7 bases and the V segment lost 5 bases, leaving 13 bases of the junction unmatched. The CDR3 loop is CASSPSGGARGEQYF. Here the CDR3 DNA reads TGTGCCAGCAGTCCTTCAGGGGGCGCCAGGGGGGAGCAGTACTTC.

The gene calls are TRBV5-5 and TRBJ2-4; D remains unclear. V was trimmed by 1 base and J by 9 bases, leaving 5 bases between them. The length of the CDR3 is 11 residues. The germline gives CDR1 SGHKS, CDR2 YYEKEE (reference sequence). The DNA for the CDR3 is TGTGCCAGCAGCTTGAACGCCATTCAGTACTTC. This translates into CASSLNAIQYF.

The V gene is TRBV29-1, the J gene TRBJ2-2, with D perhaps being TRBD1 or TRBD2 (6 bases each). The CDR3 runs 16 residues. V was trimmed by 4 bases and J by 0 bases, leaving 15 bases between them. CDR1 SQVTM and CDR2 ANQGSEA come from the germline V gene. CDR3 DNA sequence: TGCAGCGTTGGTCGGACGGGGGCTACGAACACCGGGGAGCTGTTTTTT. It specifies CSVGRTGATNTGELFF.

This clone has a single count. This sequence joins TRBV9 and TRBJ2-1; D is uncertain. The CDR3 runs 12 residues. Germline loops: CDR1 SGDLS, CDR2 YYNGEE. Between the trimmed V and J ends, which lost 4 bases and 2 bases, there was a span of 4 bases. CDR3 DNA sequence: TGTGCCAGCAGCTCCCCCTACAATGAGCAGTTCTTC. It yields the protein CASSSPYNEQFF.

This chain links TRBV13 with TRBJ2-7, with TRBD1 matching 10 bases. Germline V gene lookup returns CDR1 PRHDT and CDR2 FYEKMQ (reference sequence). V dropped 5 bases and J dropped 5; count of bases not matched to a gene: 9. The CDR3 is 15 amino acids. The CDR3 protein is CASSPESGQGNEQYF. CDR3 in DNA: TGTGCCAGCAGCCCGGAGTCGGGACAGGGGAACGAGCAGTACTTC.

Here the CDR3 reads CASSDPSAESSYEQYF. The CDR3 DNA sequence: TGTGCCAGCAGTGATCCAAGCGCAGAGAGCTCCTACGAGCAGTACTTC. The gene calls are TRBV2 and TRBJ2-7; D is unclear. Germline loops: CDR1 SNHLY, CDR2 FYNNEI. The CDR3 is 16 residues long. The V end was cut by 3 bases, the J end by 0 bases, with 15 bases between.

The chain carries TRBV9 and TRBJ2-5; 7 nucleotides agree with TRBD2. After removal of 3 bases from V and 5 bases from J, the junction contained 10 bases not matched to a gene. This CDR3 comprises 15 residues. Germline loops: CDR1 SGDLS, CDR2 YYNGEE. DNA for the CDR3: TGTGCCAGCAGCGCCCGTCGGGGGGTAGGGGAGACCCAGTACTTC. It yields the protein CASSARRGVGETQYF.

V and J are TRBV9 and TRBJ1-1; the D gene is possibly TRBD1 (6 bases). CDR3 length: 12 residues. With 4 bases removed from V and 10 bases from J, the gap between germline ends came to 14 bases. In germline, CDR1 is SGDLS, CDR2 YYNGEE. CDR3 amino acids: CASSSRGEAAFF. CDR3 DNA sequence: TGTGCCAGCAGCTCAAGGGGGGAGGCAGCTTTCTTT.

This clone has a single count. The chain combines TRBV7-8 with TRBJ2-3, with 10 bases matching TRBD2. This CDR3 region has 16 residues. The V gene's germline CDR1 is SGHVS and CDR2 FQNEAQ. J gave up 5 bases and V 2 bases, and 7 bases lay outside the gene matches. CDR3 sequence reads: CASSLSQREGKDTQYF. The CDR3 nucleotides read TGTGCCAGCAGCTTATCCCAGCGGGAGGGAAAAGATACGCAGTATTTT.

This clone was counted a single time. The chain joins TRBV29-1 to TRBJ2-7, with TRBD2 matching 7 bases. V dropped 8 bases and J dropped 2; count of bases not matched to a gene: 9. This CDR3 is 13 amino acids long. Germline V gives CDR1 SQVTM, CDR2 ANQGSEA. The CDR3 spells CSTAAGDPYEQYF. For the CDR3, the DNA is TGCAGCACTGCGGCGGGGGACCCCTACGAGCAGTACTTC.

The V call is TRBV13, the J call TRBJ2-5, with D perhaps assigned TRBD1 or TRBD2 (5 bases each). Trimming left V 1 base short and J 3 bases short, with 9 bases between. The CDR3 runs 14 residues. The germline gives CDR1 PRHDT, CDR2 FYEKMQ (reference sequence). CDR3 loop: CASSLVGDEETQYF. CDR3 DNA: TGTGCCAGCAGCTTAGTCGGGGACGAAGAGACCCAGTACTTC. Together with reference TRBV13 and TRBJ2-5, the CDR3 gives the full variable domain: AAGVIQSPRHLIKEKRETATLKCYPIPRHDTVYWYQQGPGQDPQFLISFYEKMQSDKGSIPDRFSAQQFSDYHSELNMSSLELGDSALYFCASSLVGDEETQYFGPGTRLLVL.

The chain carries TRBV5-6 and TRBJ2-1; a weak D match, TRBD2 (5 bases). Germline-derived CDR1 and CDR2 are SGHDT and YYEEEE. The CDR3 consists of 16 residues. Trimming shortened V by 0 bases and J by 0 bases, and 10 bases separated the two germline ends. CDR3 sequence: CASSLAWTDSYNEQFF. In DNA form, the CDR3 reads TGTGCCAGCAGCTTGGCGTGGACTGACTCCTACAATGAGCAGTTCTTC.

The genes are TRBV27 and TRBJ1-5, with 8 positions matching TRBD1. V lost 10 bases and J lost 3; bases outside the gene matches: 11. This CDR3 is built from 15 residues. Germline lookup yields CDR1 MNHEY and CDR2 SMNVEV (reference sequence). In nucleotides, the CDR3 is TGTGCCACCACCCGACACAGGGGGTTCAATCAGCCCCAGCATTTT. It codes for CATTRHRGFNQPQHF.

This chain joins TRBV5-4 and TRBJ2-3; 11 nucleotides align to TRBD2. The V gene end was trimmed by 5 bases and the J gene end by 5 bases; junction bases not matched to a gene: 10. The germline CDR1 and CDR2 sequences are SGHNT and YYREEE (reference sequence). The CDR3 covers 16 residues. CDR3 loop: CASSYPGLAVEDTQYF. In nucleotides, the CDR3 is TGTGCCAGCAGTTACCCGGGACTAGCGGTTGAAGATACGCAGTATTTT.

The CDR3 loop reads CASSFEGQANQPQHF. The DNA for the CDR3 is TGTGCCAGCAGCTTTGAAGGACAGGCGAATCAGCCCCAGCATTTT. The chain joins TRBV7-9 to TRBJ1-5; 7 bases agree with TRBD1. Germline CDR1 is SEHNR and CDR2 is FQNEAQ (reference sequence). Trimming took 3 bases from V and 4 from J; bases not matched to a gene: 6. The CDR3 consists of 15 residues.

The chain couples TRBV27 to TRBJ1-5; tentatively, D is TRBD1 (5 bases). The CDR3 covers 17 residues. Per germline, CDR1 MNHEY and CDR2 SMNVEV (reference sequence). Trimming pared 5 bases from V and 0 bases from J, leaving 17 bases between. The CDR3 coding sequence is TGTGCCAGCAGTCCCTCCGCGGGGGACTATAGCAATCAGCCCCAGCATTTT. Protein sequence: CASSPSAGDYSNQPQHF.